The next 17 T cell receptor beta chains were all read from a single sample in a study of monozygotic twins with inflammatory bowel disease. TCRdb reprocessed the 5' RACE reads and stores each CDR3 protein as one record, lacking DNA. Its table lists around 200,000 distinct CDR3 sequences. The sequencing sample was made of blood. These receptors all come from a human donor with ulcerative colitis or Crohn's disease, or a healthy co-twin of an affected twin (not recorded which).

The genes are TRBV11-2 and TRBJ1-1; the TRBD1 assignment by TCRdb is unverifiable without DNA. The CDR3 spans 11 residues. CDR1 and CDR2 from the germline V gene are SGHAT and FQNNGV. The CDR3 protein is CASSPLVEAFF. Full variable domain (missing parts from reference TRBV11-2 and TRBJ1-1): EAGVAQSPRYKIIEKRQSVAFWCNPISGHATLYWYQQILGQGPKLLIQFQNNGVVDDSQLPKDRFSAERLKGVDSTLKIQPAKLEDSAVYLCASSPLVEAFFGQGTRLTVV.

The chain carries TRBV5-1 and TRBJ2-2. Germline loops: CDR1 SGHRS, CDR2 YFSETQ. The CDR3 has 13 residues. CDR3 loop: CASKISDSGELFF.

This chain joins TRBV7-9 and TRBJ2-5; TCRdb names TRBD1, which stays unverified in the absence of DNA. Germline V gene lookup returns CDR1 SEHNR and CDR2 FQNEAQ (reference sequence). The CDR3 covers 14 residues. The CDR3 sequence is CASSPGHGRETQYF.

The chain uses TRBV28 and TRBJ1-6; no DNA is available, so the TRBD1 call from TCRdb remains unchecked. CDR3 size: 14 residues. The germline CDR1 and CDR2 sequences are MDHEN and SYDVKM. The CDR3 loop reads CASSFEGNHSPLHF.

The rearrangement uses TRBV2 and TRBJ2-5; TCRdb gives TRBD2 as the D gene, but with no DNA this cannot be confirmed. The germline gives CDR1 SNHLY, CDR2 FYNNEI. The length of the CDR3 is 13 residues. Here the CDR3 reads CASGGGVQETQYF.

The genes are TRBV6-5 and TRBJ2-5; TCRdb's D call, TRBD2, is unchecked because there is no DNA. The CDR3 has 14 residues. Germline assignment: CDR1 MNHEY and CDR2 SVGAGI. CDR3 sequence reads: CASSYSPGGETQYF.

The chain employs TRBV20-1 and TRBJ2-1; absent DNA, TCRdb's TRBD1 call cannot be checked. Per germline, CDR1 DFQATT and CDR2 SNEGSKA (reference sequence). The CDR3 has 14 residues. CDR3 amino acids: CSARLPGKNNEQFF.

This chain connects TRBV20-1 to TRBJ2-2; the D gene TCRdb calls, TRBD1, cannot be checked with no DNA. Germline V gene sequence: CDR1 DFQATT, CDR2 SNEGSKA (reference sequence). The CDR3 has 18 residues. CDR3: CSARSPLDRYSNTGELFF.

The CDR3 loop reads CASETSGGPGNEQFF. The V gene is TRBV25-1, the J gene TRBJ2-1; the D call from TCRdb, TRBD2, cannot be confirmed without DNA. The germline V gene has CDR1 MGHDK and CDR2 SYGVNS. This CDR3 is built from 15 residues.

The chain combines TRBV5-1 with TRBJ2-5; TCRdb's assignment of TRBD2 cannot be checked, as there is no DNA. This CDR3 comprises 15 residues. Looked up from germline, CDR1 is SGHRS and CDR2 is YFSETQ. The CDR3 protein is CASSFAGLTQETQYF.

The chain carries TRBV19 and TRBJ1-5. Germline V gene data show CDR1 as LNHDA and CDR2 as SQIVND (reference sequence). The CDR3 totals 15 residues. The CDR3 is CASKEGVTVYQPQHF.

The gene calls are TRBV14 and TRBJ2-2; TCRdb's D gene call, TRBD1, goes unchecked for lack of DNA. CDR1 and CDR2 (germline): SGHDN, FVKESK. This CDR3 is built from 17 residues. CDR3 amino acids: CASSHYRGSANTGELFF.

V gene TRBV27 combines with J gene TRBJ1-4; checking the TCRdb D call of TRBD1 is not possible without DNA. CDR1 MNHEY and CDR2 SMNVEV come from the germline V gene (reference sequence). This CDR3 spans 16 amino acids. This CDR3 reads CASSWSPLGRDEKLFF.

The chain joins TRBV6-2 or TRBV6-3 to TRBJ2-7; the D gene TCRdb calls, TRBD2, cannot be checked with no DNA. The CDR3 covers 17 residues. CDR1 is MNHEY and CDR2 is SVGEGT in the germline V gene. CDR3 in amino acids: CASSGGTSTSPPYEQYF.

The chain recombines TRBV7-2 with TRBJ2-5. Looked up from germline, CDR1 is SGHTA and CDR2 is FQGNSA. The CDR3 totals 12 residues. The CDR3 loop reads CASSLQKETQYF.

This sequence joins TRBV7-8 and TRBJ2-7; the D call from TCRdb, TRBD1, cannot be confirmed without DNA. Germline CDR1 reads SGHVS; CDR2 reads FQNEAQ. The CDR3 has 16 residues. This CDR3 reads CASSLAQGRIFNEQYF.

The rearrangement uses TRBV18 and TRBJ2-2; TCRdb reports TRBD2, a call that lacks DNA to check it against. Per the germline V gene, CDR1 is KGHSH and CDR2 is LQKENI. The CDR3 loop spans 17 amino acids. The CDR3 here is CASSPPGLATNTGELFF.